This T cell receptor beta chain comes out of a study of shared clonotypes between healthy human individuals. The replicate PCRs on unsorted PBMC were given approximately 0.3 ug DNA, which is 27,000 or so T cell genomes. Using immunoSEQ multiplex PCR, the repertoire was profiled, and TCRdb retains in-frame clones only, with some absent. The sample holds around 430,000 clones, 79% seen once. There are 13 residues in the CDR3. The germline gives CDR1 SGHRS, CDR2 YFSETQ. The V end was cut by 10 bases, the J end by 2 bases, with 15 bases between. V is TRBV5-1 and J is TRBJ2-5; a weak D match, TRBD2 (5 bases). This TCR was sampled from a woman between 40 and 50 years old in good health. Some clones in this sample may be carry-over from other donors' samples. Material: PBMCs. The CDR3 DNA reads as TGCGCCTCTTCGGACGGGGAGCAAGAGACCCAGTACTTC. It is translated as CASSDGEQETQYF.